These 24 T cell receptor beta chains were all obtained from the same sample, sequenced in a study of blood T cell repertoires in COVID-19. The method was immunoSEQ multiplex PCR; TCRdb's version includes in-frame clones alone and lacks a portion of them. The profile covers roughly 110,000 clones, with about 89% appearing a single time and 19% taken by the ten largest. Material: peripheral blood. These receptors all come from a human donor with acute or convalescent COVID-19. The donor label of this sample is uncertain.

CDR3 in DNA: TGTGCCAGCGGCCAGGGGGCTCCCTATAATTCACCCCTCCACTTT. Residues: CASGQGAPYNSPLHF. V gene TRBV28 combines with J gene TRBJ1-6; 8 nucleotides align to TRBD1. From germline, CDR1 is MDHEN and CDR2 SYDVKM. The CDR3 is 15 amino acids. J was trimmed by 2 bases and V by 8 bases; bases with no gene match: 5.

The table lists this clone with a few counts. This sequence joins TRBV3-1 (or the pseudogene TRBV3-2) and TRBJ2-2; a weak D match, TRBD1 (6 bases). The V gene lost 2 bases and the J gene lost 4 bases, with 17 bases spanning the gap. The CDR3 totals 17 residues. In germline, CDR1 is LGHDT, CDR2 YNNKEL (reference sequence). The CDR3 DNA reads TGTGCCAGCAGCCAATCACACCAGGGGTTGGGCACCGGGGAGCTGTTTTTT. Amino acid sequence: CASSQSHQGLGTGELFF.

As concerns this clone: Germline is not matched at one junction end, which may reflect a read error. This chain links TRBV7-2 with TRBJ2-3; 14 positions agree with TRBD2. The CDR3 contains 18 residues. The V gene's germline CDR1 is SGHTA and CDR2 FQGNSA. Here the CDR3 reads CASSGSGTSGRATYTQYF. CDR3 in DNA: TGTGCCAGCAGCGGTTCCGGGACTAGCGGGAGAGCCACATATACGCAGTATTTT. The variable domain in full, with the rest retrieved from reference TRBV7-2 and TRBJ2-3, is GAGVSQSPSNKVTEKGKDVELRCDPISGHTALYWYRQSLGQGLEFLIYFQGNSAPDKSGLPSDRFSAERTGGSVSTLTIQRTQQEDSAVYLCASSGSGTSGRATYTQYFGPGTRLTVL.

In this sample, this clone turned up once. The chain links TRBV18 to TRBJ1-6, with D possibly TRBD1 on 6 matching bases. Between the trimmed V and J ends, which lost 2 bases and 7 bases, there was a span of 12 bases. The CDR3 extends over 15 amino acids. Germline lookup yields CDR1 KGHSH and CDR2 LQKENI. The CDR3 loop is CASSPETGRNSPLHF. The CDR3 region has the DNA TGTGCCAGCTCACCAGAGACAGGTCGGAATTCACCCCTCCACTTT.

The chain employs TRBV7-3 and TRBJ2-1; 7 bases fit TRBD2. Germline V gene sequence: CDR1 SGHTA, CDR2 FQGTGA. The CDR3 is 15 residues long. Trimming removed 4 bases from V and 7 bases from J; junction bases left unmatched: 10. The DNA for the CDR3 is TGTGCCAGCAGCTCTGGGGCGGGAGAATGGAATGAGCAGTTCTTC. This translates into CASSSGAGEWNEQFF.

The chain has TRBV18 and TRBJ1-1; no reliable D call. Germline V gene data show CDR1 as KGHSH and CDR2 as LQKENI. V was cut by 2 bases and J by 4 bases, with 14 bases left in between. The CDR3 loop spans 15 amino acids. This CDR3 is CASSPITGFGTEAFF. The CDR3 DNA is TGTGCCAGCTCACCAATCACGGGTTTTGGCACTGAAGCTTTCTTT.

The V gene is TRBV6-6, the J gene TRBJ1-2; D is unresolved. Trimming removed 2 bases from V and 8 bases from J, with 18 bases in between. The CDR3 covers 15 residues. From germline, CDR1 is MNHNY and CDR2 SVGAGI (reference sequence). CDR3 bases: TGTGCCAGCAGTTACAACCCCGGGTTGGGTGACGGCTACACCTTC. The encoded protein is CASSYNPGLGDGYTF.

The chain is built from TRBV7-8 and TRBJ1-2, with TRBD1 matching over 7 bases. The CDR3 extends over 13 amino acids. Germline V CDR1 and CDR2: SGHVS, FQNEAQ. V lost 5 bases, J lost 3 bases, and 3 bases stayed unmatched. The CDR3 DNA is TGTGCCAGCAGCCTCGGACAGGACTATGGCTACACCTTC. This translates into CASSLGQDYGYTF.

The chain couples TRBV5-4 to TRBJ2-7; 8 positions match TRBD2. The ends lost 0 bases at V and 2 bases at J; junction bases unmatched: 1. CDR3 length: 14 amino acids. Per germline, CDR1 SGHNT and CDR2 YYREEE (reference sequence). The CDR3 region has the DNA TGTGCCAGCAGCTTGGATAGCGGGGCCTACGAGCAGTACTTC. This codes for CASSLDSGAYEQYF. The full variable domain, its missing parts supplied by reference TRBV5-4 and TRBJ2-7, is ETGVTQSPTHLIKTRGQQVTLRCSSQSGHNTVSWYQQALGQGPQFIFQYYREEENGRGNFPPRFSGLQFPNYSSELNVNALELDDSALYLCASSLDSGAYEQYFGPGTRLTVT.

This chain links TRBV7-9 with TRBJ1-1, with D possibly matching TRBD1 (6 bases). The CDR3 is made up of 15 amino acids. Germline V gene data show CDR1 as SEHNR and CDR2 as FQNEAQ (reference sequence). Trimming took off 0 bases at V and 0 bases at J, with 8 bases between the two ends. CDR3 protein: CASSLAGQMNTEAFF. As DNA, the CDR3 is TGTGCCAGCAGCTTAGCTGGACAGATGAACACTGAAGCTTTCTTT.

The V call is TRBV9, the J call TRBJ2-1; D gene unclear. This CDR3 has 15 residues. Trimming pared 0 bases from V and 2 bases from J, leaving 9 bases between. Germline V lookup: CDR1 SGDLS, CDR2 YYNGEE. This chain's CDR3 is CASSVAGRPYNEQFF. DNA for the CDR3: TGTGCCAGCAGCGTAGCAGGTCGGCCCTACAATGAGCAGTTCTTC.

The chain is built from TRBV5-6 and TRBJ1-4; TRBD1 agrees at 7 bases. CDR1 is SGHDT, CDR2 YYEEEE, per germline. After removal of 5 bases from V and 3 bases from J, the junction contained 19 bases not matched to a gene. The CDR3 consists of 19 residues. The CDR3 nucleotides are TGTGCCAGCAGGCGGACAGGATATTCTCGTGTGGTTGCTAATGAAAAACTGTTTTTT. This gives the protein CASRRTGYSRVVANEKLFF.

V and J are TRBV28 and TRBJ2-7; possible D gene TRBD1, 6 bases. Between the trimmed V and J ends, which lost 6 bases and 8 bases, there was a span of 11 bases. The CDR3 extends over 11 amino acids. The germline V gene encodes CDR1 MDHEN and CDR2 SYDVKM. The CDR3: CASSQGFQQYF. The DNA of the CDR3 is TGTGCCAGCAGCCAGGGGTTTCAGCAGTACTTC.

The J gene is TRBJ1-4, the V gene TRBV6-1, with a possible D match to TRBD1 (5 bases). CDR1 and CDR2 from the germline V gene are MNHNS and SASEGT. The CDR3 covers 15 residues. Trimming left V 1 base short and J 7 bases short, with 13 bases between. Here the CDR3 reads CASSEEVGGGEKLFF. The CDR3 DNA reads TGTGCCAGCAGTGAAGAGGTTGGGGGAGGTGAAAAACTGTTTTTT.

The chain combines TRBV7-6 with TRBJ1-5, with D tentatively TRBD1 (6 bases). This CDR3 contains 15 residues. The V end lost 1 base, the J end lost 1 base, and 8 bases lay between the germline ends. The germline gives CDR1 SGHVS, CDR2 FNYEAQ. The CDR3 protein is CASSLGQASNQPQHF. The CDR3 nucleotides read TGTGCCAGCAGCTTAGGACAGGCAAGCAATCAGCCCCAGCATTTT. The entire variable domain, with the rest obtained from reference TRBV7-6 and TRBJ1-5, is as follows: GAGVSQSPRYKVTKRGQDVALRCDPISGHVSLYWYRQALGQGPEFLTYFNYEAQQDKSGLPNDRFSAERPEGSISTLTIQRTEQRDSAMYRCASSLGQASNQPQHFGDGTRLSIL.

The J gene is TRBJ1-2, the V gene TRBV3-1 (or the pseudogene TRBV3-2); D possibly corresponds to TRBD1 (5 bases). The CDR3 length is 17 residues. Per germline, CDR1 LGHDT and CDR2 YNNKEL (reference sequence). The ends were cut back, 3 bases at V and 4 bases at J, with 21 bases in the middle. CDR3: CASSHIRGTNSSYGYTF. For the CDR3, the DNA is TGTGCCAGCAGCCATATTAGGGGCACTAATTCGAGCTATGGCTACACCTTC.

The CDR3 DNA reads TGTGCCAGCTCACCTTTTGACAGTGTGAACACTGAAGCTTTCTTT. Translation: CASSPFDSVNTEAFF. The chain links TRBV18 to TRBJ1-1; tentative D call: TRBD1 (5 bases). Deletions cut 3 bases from V and 0 bases from J, with 11 bases between. Germline loops: CDR1 KGHSH, CDR2 LQKENI. The CDR3 covers 15 residues.

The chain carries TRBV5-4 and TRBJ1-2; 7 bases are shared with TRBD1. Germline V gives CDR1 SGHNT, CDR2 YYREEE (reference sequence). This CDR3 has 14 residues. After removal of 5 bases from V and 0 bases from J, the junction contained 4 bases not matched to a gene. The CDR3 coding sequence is TGTGCCAGCAGAAGACAGGGCGCTAACTATGGCTACACCTTC. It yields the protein CASRRQGANYGYTF. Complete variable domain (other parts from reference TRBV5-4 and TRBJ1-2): ETGVTQSPTHLIKTRGQQVTLRCSSQSGHNTVSWYQQALGQGPQFIFQYYREEENGRGNFPPRFSGLQFPNYSSELNVNALELDDSALYLCASRRQGANYGYTFGSGTRLTVV.

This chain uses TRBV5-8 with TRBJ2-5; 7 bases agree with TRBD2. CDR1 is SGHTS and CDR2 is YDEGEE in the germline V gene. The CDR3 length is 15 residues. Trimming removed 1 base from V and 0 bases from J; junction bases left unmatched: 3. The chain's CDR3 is CASSLRGTNQETQYF. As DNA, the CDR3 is TGTGCCAGCAGCTTGCGGGGGACTAACCAAGAGACCCAGTACTTC.

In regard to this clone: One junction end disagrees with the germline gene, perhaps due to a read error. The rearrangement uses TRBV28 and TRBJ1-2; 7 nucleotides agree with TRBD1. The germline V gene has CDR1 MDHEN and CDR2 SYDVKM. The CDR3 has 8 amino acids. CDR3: CGQVGYTF. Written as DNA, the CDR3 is TGCGGACAGGTTGGCTACACCTTC.

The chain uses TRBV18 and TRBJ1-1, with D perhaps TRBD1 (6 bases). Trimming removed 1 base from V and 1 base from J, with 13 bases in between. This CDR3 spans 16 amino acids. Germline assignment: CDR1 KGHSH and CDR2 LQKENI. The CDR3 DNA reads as TGTGCCAGCTCACCACTTTTGGACAGTTGGAACACTGAAGCTTTCTTT. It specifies CASSPLLDSWNTEAFF.

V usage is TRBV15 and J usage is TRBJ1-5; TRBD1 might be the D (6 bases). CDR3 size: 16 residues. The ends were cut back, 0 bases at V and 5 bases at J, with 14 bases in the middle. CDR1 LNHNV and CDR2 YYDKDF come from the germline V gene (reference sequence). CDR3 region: CATSREGKQGYQPQHF. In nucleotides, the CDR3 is TGTGCCACCAGCAGAGAAGGGAAACAGGGTTATCAGCCCCAGCATTTT.

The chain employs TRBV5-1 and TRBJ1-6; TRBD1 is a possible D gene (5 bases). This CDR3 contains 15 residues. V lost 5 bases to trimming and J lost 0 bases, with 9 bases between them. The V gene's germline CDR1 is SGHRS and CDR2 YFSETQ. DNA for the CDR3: TGCGCCAGCAGTGGGGACTTCTCCTATAATTCACCCCTCCACTTT. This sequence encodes CASSGDFSYNSPLHF.

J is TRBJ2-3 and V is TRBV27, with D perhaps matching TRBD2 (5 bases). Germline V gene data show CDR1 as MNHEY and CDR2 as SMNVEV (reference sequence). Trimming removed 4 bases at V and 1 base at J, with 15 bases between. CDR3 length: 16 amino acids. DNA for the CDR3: TGTGCCAGCAGTTCAACCTTAGCGACGGGCACAGATACGCAGTATTTT. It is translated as CASSSTLATGTDTQYF.